The text below deals with one T cell receptor (beta chain). The source of the sample is a study of blood T cell repertoires in COVID-19. Study details: Both acute and convalescent COVID-19 samples were obtained from the United States, Italy and Spain. The cDNA or gDNA used as material had been derived from T cells, B-cell-depleted T cells, or PBMCs.

Germline V CDR1 and CDR2: LNHDA, SQIVND (reference sequence). Trimming removed 5 bases from V and 5 bases from J, with 6 bases in between. The CDR3 runs to 11 residues. Original processing methods: Reference gene primer amplification yielded estimated nucleated cell counts. TCRdb's table, derived via immunoSEQ multiplex PCR, lists solely in-frame clones and lacks some. V and J calls and clone size come straight from that table; D and trimming were deduced from the DNA. The table has over 130,000 clones, roughly 85% seen once. The clonotype was recovered from a man between 50 and 59 years old with acute or convalescent COVID-19. Sequencing input: peripheral blood. The rearrangement links TRBV19 to TRBJ1-1; D perhaps matches TRBD1 (5 bases). The CDR3 nucleotides are TGTGCCAGTAGTCCAGGGACTGAAGCTTTCTTT. Translation: CASSPGTEAFF.